This TCR beta chain came from a study of identical twins. Notes on this clonotype: The antigen is unknown. One end of the junction does not line up with germline, which may come from a read error.

TCRdb analysed the 5' RACE reads with MiXCR anew, one entry per CDR3 protein. Of some 1,600,000 distinct CDR3 sequences in the sample, about 31% are singletons; the top ten hold less than 0.35%. This CDR3 is 17 amino acids long. In germline, CDR1 is SSHAT, CDR2 FNYEAQ (reference sequence). Regarding the study as a whole: Donors were not followed over many years; analysis was cross-sectional. Models underestimated TCR alpha sharing (out-of-frame) in monozygotic twins.

The chain couples TRBV7-7 to TRBJ2-7, with 11 bases fitting TRBD1. This clonotype was sampled from a newborn girl in good health. The sample consisted of cord blood. CDR3 coding DNA: TGTGCTAGCAGCCGTTTGGGACAGGGGGATTGGGACAATGAGCAGTACTTC. Translation gives CASSRLGQGDWDNEQYF.